By share of the sample, the clone carrying this T cell receptor (beta chain) is medium-sized. The antigen is undetermined. The data derive from a study of T cell repertoires in aging, cancer and after chemotherapy. Regarding the study as a whole: Median generation probability rose over the chemotherapy interval in each cancer cohort, suggesting rebound thymic output. Healthy donors lost TCR diversity with age mainly through richness, cancer patients through richness and evenness.

The CDR3 loop spans 13 amino acids. Germline CDR1 reads SGHTA; CDR2 reads FQGNSA. Trimming left V 1 base short and J 8 bases short, with 9 bases between. A mixed TRB-A/B primer pool amplified rearranged TRB by multiplex touch-down PCR. TCRdb recomputed calls from the multiplex PCR reads with MiXCR, one row per CDR3 protein. The repertoire consists of over 8,500 distinct CDR3 sequences, with about 24% occurring once and the leading ten covering over 2%. Amplification of TCR beta used genomic DNA extracted from peripheral blood. V is TRBV7-2 and J is TRBJ2-1; D is undetermined. Sequencing input: blood. The TCR originated in a human donor in good health. CDR3: CASSLGLADEQFF. CDR3 nucleotide sequence: TGTGCCAGCAGCTTAGGCCTTGCCGATGAGCAGTTCTTC.